A selection of T cell receptor beta chains follows, all from one sample in a study of cytomegalovirus exposure and HLA in healthy donors. Clones were read by immunoSEQ multiplex PCR, and TCRdb kept only the in-frame ones, dropping some. The sample has under 200,000 clones, over 60% seen once. Sequencing used PBMCs. These receptors all stem from a man aged 35-49 years in good health and CMV-seronegative. Each CDR3 is given with its conserved first and last residue. A D gene is named only where the DNA matches it firmly. The listing skips clone size in some rows; elsewhere it reads once, few, many or a size class.

few TRBJ2-7 NA TRBV5-4 TGTGCCAGCAGCTTGGGGGGCCCGGAGCGCTCTTCATCCGAGCAGTACTTC CASSLGGPERSSSEQYF
NA TRBJ1-3 NA TRBV7-2 TGTGCCAGCAGCCAGAACTCTGGAAACACCATATATTTT CASSQNSGNTIYF
NA TRBJ2-3 NA TRBV12-5 TGTGCTAGTGGTTCGGTCGCAGATACGCAGTATTTT CASGSVADTQYF
NA TRBJ1-5 NA TRBV6-1 TGTGCCAGCAGCCGACAGAGCAATCAGCCCCAGCATTTT CASSRQSNQPQHF
NA TRBJ2-1 NA TRBV7-9 TGTGCCAGCAGCTTAGTGCTCGGGAAGGGCAATGAGCAGTTCTTC CASSLVLGKGNEQFF
NA TRBJ2-3 NA TRBV5-1 TGCGCCAGCAGCTCAGGGGCAGGGGTCACAGATACGCAGTATTTT CASSSGAGVTDTQYF
NA TRBJ1-1 NA TRBV9 TGTGCCAGCAGCGTAGAGGCAGGGCGCACTGAAGCTTTCTTT CASSVEAGRTEAFF
NA TRBJ2-3 NA TRBV19 TGTGCCAGTAGTATCCGTAGAGATACGCAGTATTTT CASSIRRDTQYF
NA TRBJ2-1 TRBD2 TRBV6-6 TGTGCCAGCAGTTACTCGAGACTAGCGGGAGTACTTGAGCAGTTCTTC CASSYSRLAGVLEQFF
NA TRBJ2-5 TRBD2 TRBV30 TGTGCCTGGACTGGGACTAGCACCCAAGAGACCCAGTACTTC CAWTGTSTQETQYF
NA TRBJ2-7 NA TRBV11-3 TGTGCCAGCAGCCCCCTCGAGCAGTACTTC CASSPLEQYF
NA TRBJ2-2 NA TRBV10-3 TGTGCCATCAGTGAGTCGATCCTATCCAGCGACGGGGAGCTGTTTTTT CAISESILSSDGELFF
NA TRBJ1-4 TRBD1 TRBV11-2 TGTGCCAGCAGCTTTCGAGGGGGCCCTGGGAATGAAAAACTGTTTTTT CASSFRGGPGNEKLFF
NA TRBJ2-7 NA TRBV4-1 TGCGCCAGCAGCCCTAGGATAGATGCTTACGAGCAGTACTTC CASSPRIDAYEQYF
NA TRBJ2-1 TRBD2 TRBV5-1 TGCGCCAGCAGCCTAGCGGGAGGGGTATACAATGAGCAGTTCTTC CASSLAGGVYNEQFF
NA TRBJ1-1 NA TRBV28 TGTGCCAGCAGACCCAGGGTAATAACTGAAGCTTTCTTT CASRPRVITEAFF
NA TRBJ1-1 TRBD1 TRBV5-6 TGTGCCAGCAGCCTCGACAGGGGAGACACTGAAGCTTTCTTT CASSLDRGDTEAFF
NA TRBJ2-1 NA TRBV7-9 TGTGCCAGCAGACCGGGGAGCTCCTACAATGAGCAGTTCTTC CASRPGSSYNEQFF
NA TRBJ2-6 NA TRBV9 TGTGCCAGCAGCGTTGGCCCGAACACTGGGGCCAACGTCCTGACTTTC CASSVGPNTGANVLTF
NA TRBJ2-3 TRBD1 TRBV2 TGTGCCAGCAACAGGGGCAGCACAGATACGCAGTATTTT CASNRGSTDTQYF
once TRBJ2-1 TRBD1 TRBV30 TGTGCCTGGAGTGGGACAGGGGCTTACAATGAGCAGTTCTTC CAWSGTGAYNEQFF
NA TRBJ1-1 NA TRBV7-9 TGTGCCAGCAGTTTACCAGGGTTTAGTGCTGAAGCTTTCTTT CASSLPGFSAEAFF